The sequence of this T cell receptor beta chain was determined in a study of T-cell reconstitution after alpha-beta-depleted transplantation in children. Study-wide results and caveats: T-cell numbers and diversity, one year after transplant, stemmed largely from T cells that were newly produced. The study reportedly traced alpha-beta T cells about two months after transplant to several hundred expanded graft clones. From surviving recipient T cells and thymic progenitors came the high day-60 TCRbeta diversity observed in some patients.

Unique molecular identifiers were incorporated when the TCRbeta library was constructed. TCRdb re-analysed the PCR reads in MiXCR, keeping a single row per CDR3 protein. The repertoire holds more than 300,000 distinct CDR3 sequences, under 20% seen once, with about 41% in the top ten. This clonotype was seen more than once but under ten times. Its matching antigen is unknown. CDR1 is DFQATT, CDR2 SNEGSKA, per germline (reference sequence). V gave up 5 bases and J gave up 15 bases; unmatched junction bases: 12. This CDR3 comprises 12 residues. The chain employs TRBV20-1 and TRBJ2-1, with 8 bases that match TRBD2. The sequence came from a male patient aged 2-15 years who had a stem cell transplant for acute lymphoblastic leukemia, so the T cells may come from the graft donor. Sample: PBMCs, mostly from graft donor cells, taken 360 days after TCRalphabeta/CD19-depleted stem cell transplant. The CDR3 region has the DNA TGCAGTGCTGCTTCTAGCGGGCGACGGCGGTTCTTC. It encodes CSAASSGRRRFF.